Listed here are 17 T cell receptor beta chains from one sample, sequenced in a study of CXCR3-negative and CXCR3-positive naive CD8 T cells. The libraries of TRB cDNA were prepared using 5' RACE with UMI labels. TCRdb reprocessed the 5' RACE reads, keeping one entry per CDR3 protein, no DNA. This repertoire comprises about 90,000 distinct CDR3 sequences; its ten largest clones make up roughly 0.99%. Material: naive CXCR3- CD8+ T cells from blood. The subset was: CD45RO-CCR7+CD27+CD95- naive CD8+ T cells lacking CXCR3 (TNR3-). The receptors derive from a human donor in good health. Some clones in this sample may be carry-over from other donors' samples.

The chain carries TRBV7-8 and TRBJ2-6; TCRdb gives TRBD1 as the D gene, but with no DNA this cannot be confirmed. The V gene's germline CDR1 is SGHVS and CDR2 FQNEAQ. The CDR3 is 17 residues long. The CDR3 loop is CASSLSTGISGANVLTF. Complete variable domain (other parts from reference TRBV7-8 and TRBJ2-6): GAGVSQSPRYKVAKRGQDVALRCDPISGHVSLFWYQQALGQGPEFLTYFQNEAQLDKSGLPSDRFFAERPEGSVSTLKIQRTQQEDSAVYLCASSLSTGISGANVLTFGAGSRLTVL.

The CDR3 sequence is CASSYLKTGTGGNEQFF. V and J are TRBV11-1 and TRBJ2-1; the D gene TCRdb calls, TRBD1, cannot be checked with no DNA. The CDR3 has 17 residues. Germline CDR1 reads SGHAT; CDR2 reads FQDESV (reference sequence).

J is TRBJ2-3 and V is TRBV7-6; with no DNA, the TCRdb D assignment of TRBD2 cannot be verified. The germline gives CDR1 SGHVS, CDR2 FNYEAQ. This CDR3 region has 16 residues. The CDR3 is CASSSLTSGSTDTQYF.

The gene calls are TRBV5-1 and TRBJ2-3; the D call of TRBD1 rests on TCRdb alone, since no DNA is present to check it. The V gene's germline CDR1 is SGHRS and CDR2 YFSETQ. The CDR3 spans 14 residues. The chain's CDR3 is CASSWGQGEDTQYF. The variable domain in full, completed from reference TRBV5-1 and TRBJ2-3, reads KAGVTQTPRYLIKTRGQQVTLSCSPISGHRSVSWYQQTPGQGLQFLFEYFSETQRNKGNFPGRFSGRQFSNSRSEMNVSTLELGDSALYLCASSWGQGEDTQYFGPGTRLTVL.

J is TRBJ2-7 and V is TRBV5-5; no DNA is available, so the TRBD1 call from TCRdb remains unchecked. Per germline, CDR1 SGHKS and CDR2 YYEKEE (reference sequence). This CDR3 has 12 residues. The CDR3 is CASSLSGHEQYF.

The chain combines TRBV7-6 with TRBJ1-1; TCRdb proposes TRBD1, but this gene call is untestable without DNA. The CDR3 extends over 15 amino acids. Germline-derived CDR1 and CDR2 are SGHVS and FNYEAQ. This CDR3 reads CASSSRRDDEVGAFF.

The genes are TRBV15 and TRBJ2-3; the D call of TRBD1 rests on TCRdb alone, since no DNA is present to check it. Germline assignment: CDR1 LNHNV and CDR2 YYDKDF (reference sequence). This CDR3 is 15 amino acids long. The CDR3 sequence is CATSRDRQGADTQYF.

CDR3 sequence reads: CASSLAGPPTGELFF. The genes are TRBV5-1 and TRBJ2-2; TCRdb reports TRBD2, a call that lacks DNA to check it against. The CDR3 contains 15 residues. Germline assignment: CDR1 SGHRS and CDR2 YFSETQ.

The rearrangement links TRBV20-1 to TRBJ1-5; TCRdb's D call of TRBD1 is untestable without DNA. CDR3 length: 15 residues. Per the germline V gene, CDR1 is DFQATT and CDR2 is SNEGSKA (reference sequence). This CDR3 is CSARDGTGGNQPQHF.

The rearrangement links TRBV12-3 or TRBV12-4 to TRBJ2-2; absent DNA, TCRdb's TRBD2 call cannot be checked. The CDR3 runs 15 residues. The CDR3 loop reads CASSLWGVGTGELFF.

J is TRBJ2-2 and V is TRBV7-9. CDR1 is SEHNR, CDR2 FQNEAQ, per germline (reference sequence). The CDR3 has 14 amino acids. The CDR3 loop is CASISSTNTGELFF.

The rearrangement uses TRBV29-1 and TRBJ2-7; TCRdb calls TRBD1, which cannot be checked without DNA. CDR1 is SQVTM and CDR2 is ANQGSEA in the germline V gene. This CDR3 region has 15 residues. CDR3 residues: CSVEAVGAGFYEQYF.

The V gene is TRBV29-1, the J gene TRBJ2-2; with no DNA, the TCRdb D assignment of TRBD2 cannot be verified. The CDR3 loop spans 12 amino acids. Germline CDR1 reads SQVTM; CDR2 reads ANQGSEA. Here the CDR3 reads CSVTIAAGELFF.

This chain uses TRBV6-2 or TRBV6-3 with TRBJ1-4; TCRdb returns TRBD1, unconfirmable since there is no DNA. The CDR3 extends over 13 amino acids. Looked up from germline, CDR1 is MNHEY and CDR2 is SVGEGT. The CDR3 protein is CATTDRIGEKLFF.

The V call is TRBV29-1, the J call TRBJ2-7; the TCRdb D gene call, TRBD1, has no DNA to confirm it. The CDR3 totals 14 residues. From germline, CDR1 is SQVTM and CDR2 ANQGSEA. The CDR3 spells CSVEVGTGDYEQYF.

V is TRBV5-6 and J is TRBJ2-7; there is no DNA to check the TCRdb D call of TRBD1. The CDR3 is made up of 15 amino acids. From germline, CDR1 is SGHDT and CDR2 YYEEEE. This chain's CDR3 is CASSLVRTPTDEQYF.

The chain links TRBV15 to TRBJ1-2; TCRdb outputs TRBD1, but without DNA this stays unchecked. Germline CDR1 reads LNHNV; CDR2 reads YYDKDF (reference sequence). CDR3 length equals 15 residues. CDR3 residues: CATSRDRGAVRGYTF.